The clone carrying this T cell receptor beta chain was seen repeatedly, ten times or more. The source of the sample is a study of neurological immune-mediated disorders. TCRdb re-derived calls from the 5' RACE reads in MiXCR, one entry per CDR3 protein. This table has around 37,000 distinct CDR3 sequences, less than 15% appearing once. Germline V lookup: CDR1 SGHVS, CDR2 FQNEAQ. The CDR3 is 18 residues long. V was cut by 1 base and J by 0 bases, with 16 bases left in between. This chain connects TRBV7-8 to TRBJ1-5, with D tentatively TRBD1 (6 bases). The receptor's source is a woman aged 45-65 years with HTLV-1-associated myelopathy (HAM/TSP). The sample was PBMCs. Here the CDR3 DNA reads TGTGCCAGCAGCTTAGATCTCCGGACAGACTATAGCAATCAGCCCCAGCATTTT. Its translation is CASSLDLRTDYSNQPQHF.